This T cell receptor (beta chain) was recorded in a study of cytomegalovirus exposure and HLA in healthy donors (dated by TCRdb to 2016 to 2017). Background for the entire study: According to an earlier analysis of several hundred of the donors, about 179 million T cells yielded 117 million unique TCR beta sequences and 276 Gb of sequence data. An early release that covered about 600 HLA-typed donors contained 250 to 350 gigabases of sequencing data and 80 million or so unique TCR sequences. The genetic ancestry cluster associated with self-reported Caucasian donors included over 65% of the 398 genotyped donors. The study aimed to test whether cataloging public T cell receptors could reveal signatures of past pathogen exposure. The study profiled the T cell repertoires of about 640 subjects by immunosequencing and related them to cytomegalovirus serostatus. Besides the first cohort of around 670 subjects, a separate validation cohort made up of over a hundred different subjects was used. To predict cytomegalovirus infection status, the study combined high-throughput TCR immunosequencing, statistical association of individual TCRs with disease status, and machine learning. In a later analysis, previously published TCR beta repertoires from 600 to 850 donors were re-analyzed and high-resolution HLA genotyping was added so that TCR occurrence patterns could be studied. Rather than using new phenotypic data, the later analysis identified candidate immune exposures from TCR beta sequences and from how often those sequences occurred across donors. An earlier analysis of fewer than 750 of the donors used high-throughput TCR beta sequencing to judge whether each TCR beta V gene segment behaved as functional or pseudogenic. Donor age, sex, ethnicity and CMV serostatus were compiled alongside the repertoire data. A later genetic analysis took genome-wide SNP genotypes for about 65% of the roughly 670 donors and used that subset as a discovery cohort. All discovery cohort repertoires had been generated using a single sequencing platform. Both class I and class II loci were covered by HLA typing, at four-digit resolution. The number of typed donors differed by locus: roughly 620-640 for A, B, C, DRB1 and DQB1; 500 to 550 for DQA1; some 610 for DPA1; and about 470 for DPB1. Because of strong linkage in the cohort, roughly five DR-DQ haplotypes were treated as single units for association and clustering. Across 398 genotyped donors of the cohort, an average of about 240,000 unique TCR beta nucleotide sequences per donor were sequenced, and approximately 17% of those sequences were non-productive.

The library was made by the immunoSEQ multiplex PCR assay. For the multiplex PCR, a mixture combining 60 forward primers for TCR Vbeta segments and 13 reverse primers for TCR Jbeta segments was used. A multiplex PCR assay on genomic DNA amplified the CDR3 region of rearranged TCR beta genes. The Illumina HiSeq System was used to sequence the amplified TCR beta libraries as 87-base-pair reads. Regarding the original processing steps: A later analysis counted some 80 million unique TCR beta chains across the 550 to 700 repertoires, and 10 million to 11 million of these chains were shared by at least two donors. Raw reads were error-corrected and collapsed into unique sequences by a nearest-neighbor algorithm in which closely related sequences were merged to remove PCR and sequencing errors. Alignment of CDR3 sequences to IMGT reference sequences was used to assign V, D and J gene segments. For a sequence to be retained, at least a six-nucleotide match to both a V gene segment and a J gene segment was required. Rearrangements were called productive when the CDR3 lacked stop codons and stayed in frame with V and J; all others were non-productive. Following IMGT convention, CDR3 was defined as the stretch from the second conserved V-encoded cysteine to the conserved J-encoded phenylalanine. The earlier analysis of about 500 of the donors excluded sequences that lacked an unambiguous match to a single V gene segment. In an earlier analysis of 450 to 700 of the donors, V segments were called functional above 56.7% productive rearrangements and were called segregating when the between-donor standard deviation exceeded 5%. A statistical classification framework was built for diagnosing cytomegalovirus status from the catalog of TCR beta chain sequences. In a later analysis, V and J genes were assigned by comparing TCR nucleotide sequences against IMGT/GENE-DB human TR gene sequences. In a later analysis, CDR3 sequences and most-parsimonious VDJ recombination scenarios were assigned using the TCRdist pipeline. In a later analysis, each TCR beta chain was defined by its CDR3 amino acid sequence together with its V-gene family, and reads without a unique V-gene family were excluded. As a way to deal with suspected cross-contamination and a sequencing artifact, a later analysis dropped 592 nucleotide sequences that were highly shared and had low generation probability. In a later analysis, a clonal expansion index for each public chain was calculated from normalized within-repertoire ranks of inferred template counts. In a later analysis, generation probabilities were computed using a VDJ recombination model fitted to out-of-frame rearrangements, and the results were checked against IGoR. In a later analysis, hypergeometric tests were used to score TCR-TCR, TCR-HLA and TCR-CMV co-occurrence, with a repertoire-size bias correction applied to TCR pairs. To estimate false discovery rates, a later analysis permuted the HLA or CMV assignments 20 times. A later analysis grouped co-occurring TCRs with DBSCAN, adding TCRdist sequence similarity when clustering within HLA-allele-positive subsets. Repertoires with fewer than 30,000 or more than 120,000 public chains were left out of co-occurrence clustering, as were about 5 repertoires with anomalous nucleotide sharing. TCRdb carries this immuneACCESS record with in-frame sequences only. Its versions omit some clonotypes, under half of them owing to an unresolved V gene in the studies checked, with the rest unexplained. V and J calls and clone size come straight from that table; D and trimming were deduced from the DNA. Within this sample are about 100,000 clones, with about 72% of them counted one time only. The top ten clonotypes cover under 20% of the sample.

The cohort was made up of approximately 700 healthy bone marrow donors. Cohort members were all nominally healthy when sampled, although unrecorded immune exposures were likely present. The donor was CMV seropositive and was included in the group of about 290 seropositive cohort members. Each donor provided a peripheral blood sample, and peripheral blood mononuclear cells were used for TCR beta sequencing. The Qiagen DNeasy Blood Extraction Kit was used to extract genomic DNA from the blood cell samples. What the research found in general, with its limitations: A later genetic analysis associated a missense DCLRE1C variant with V-gene and J-gene trimming of TCR beta chains, and an independent cohort replicated the association. In a later analysis, HLA-associated TCR beta chains were found to be more clonally expanded and to have lower generation probabilities than equally common non-associated chains. Linkage disequilibrium might explain the correlated functional status among segregating V segments, but an unknown experimental factor could not be ruled out. A few of the identified cytomegalovirus-associated TCR beta chains were confirmed in vitro to be specific for cytomegalovirus antigens. Only TCR beta chains were sequenced in this cohort, and the absence of alpha or paired-chain data limited detectable features. HLA typing was unavailable for some donors at each locus, so association tests used only the typed subset. A cluster of highly shared sequence variants was judged likely to be a technical artifact of the sequencing pipeline. According to a later analysis, TCR association rates differed among HLA loci, with DRB1 alleles showing the most associated TCRs and HLA-C alleles showing the fewest. Several of the top co-occurrence clusters appeared to be linked to parvovirus B19, influenza, CMV and Epstein-Barr virus, according to a later analysis. In both the original and validation cohorts, the classifier was reported to diagnose cytomegalovirus status with high specificity and sensitivity. A later analysis associated about 16,000 TCR beta sequences with specific HLA alleles at a false discovery rate of 0.05. The only immune exposure information available for the cohort was CMV serostatus. In the study, about 150 TCR beta chains were listed as associated with cytomegalovirus. About 15 rarely observed V segments, including chromosome 9 orphons, were excluded from the earlier analysis of about 610 of the donors because counts were too low. While some public TCRs were present in many individuals, most TCR sequences turned up only very rarely across donors. Presence/absence analyses assumed roughly uniform sequencing depth across donors, an assumption that may not hold. Because the 87-base-pair reads could not distinguish some IMGT-functional V segments, including TRBV6-2 and TRBV6-3, those segments were excluded. According to a later analysis, most CMV-associated TCR beta chains appeared to be HLA-restricted, and the HLA associations seemed to be driven largely by CMV exposure. The authors suggested that the approach could potentially be generalized to other disease states and immunological phenotypes. An earlier analysis of 587 of the donors showed that most TCR beta V segments appeared in productive rearrangements either about 87% or about 30% of the time, which broadly matched IMGT annotations. According to a later genetic analysis, donors in an Asian-associated ancestry cluster had fewer N-insertions in productive TCRs than the roughly 670-donor mean. Strong co-occurrence of HLA alleles, especially DR and DQ, made assigning TCR associations to individual alleles difficult. A further reported finding was that TCR beta sequences accurately predicted the HLA-A and HLA-B alleles for most subjects in the first cohort.

V and J are truncated by 7 bases and 5 bases respectively, leaving an intervening sequence of 21 bases. In the germline V gene (reference sequence), CDR1 corresponds to SEHNR and CDR2 to FQNEAQ. CDR3 length: 15 amino acids, cysteine to phenylalanine. The retained sequence is limited to the CDR3, 45 bases, with the frame set at the first base. With respect to this clone: Its target antigen remains unknown. Per-nucleotide qualities are absent, and no much larger clonotype sits a single base away.

The sequenced sample was PBMCs. The receptor's source is an older woman in good health and CMV-seropositive. Rearrangement joined TRBV7-9 to TRBJ2-7; the D segment could be TRBD1, given 6 matching bases. The nucleotide sequence is given as TGTGCCAGCACCGCAGGGGCAGGGTTTTCCCACGAGCAGTACTTC. Translated, this gives CASTAGAGFSHEQYF.